This T cell receptor beta chain was captured in a study of regulatory dendritic cells for organ transplantation. In regard to this clone: The antigen is unknown.

Study-wide points: Memory CD8+ clonal expansion seemed more limited with regulatory than mature dendritic cells. The most alloreactive TCR clonotypes were found in resting memory CD8+ cells.

Sorted T cells were CFSE-labeled and cultured 5 days with allogeneic regulatory or mature dendritic cells at 1:10. FACS sorted CD4+ or CD8+ T cells into CD45RA+ naive and CD45RO+ memory. Germline CDR1 and CDR2: GTSNPN and SVGIG (reference sequence). The CDR3 has 12 amino acids. Unmatched junction bases numbered 7, after V lost 2 bases and J lost 12 bases. TCRdb's copy holds only in-frame clones and misses some; the assay was immunoSEQ multiplex PCR. The table has 20,000 to 25,000 clones, approximately 85% seen once. The gene calls are TRBV30 and TRBJ2-1; 7 bases are a match to TRBD2. Sequencing was performed on naive CD4+ T cells from blood cultured with regulatory dendritic cells. Stated subset: CD45RA+ naive T cells. This receptor was obtained from a human donor in good health. The CDR3 nucleotides are TGTGCCTGGAGTAGTGCGGGAGTGACGCAGTTCTTC. It specifies CAWSSAGVTQFF.